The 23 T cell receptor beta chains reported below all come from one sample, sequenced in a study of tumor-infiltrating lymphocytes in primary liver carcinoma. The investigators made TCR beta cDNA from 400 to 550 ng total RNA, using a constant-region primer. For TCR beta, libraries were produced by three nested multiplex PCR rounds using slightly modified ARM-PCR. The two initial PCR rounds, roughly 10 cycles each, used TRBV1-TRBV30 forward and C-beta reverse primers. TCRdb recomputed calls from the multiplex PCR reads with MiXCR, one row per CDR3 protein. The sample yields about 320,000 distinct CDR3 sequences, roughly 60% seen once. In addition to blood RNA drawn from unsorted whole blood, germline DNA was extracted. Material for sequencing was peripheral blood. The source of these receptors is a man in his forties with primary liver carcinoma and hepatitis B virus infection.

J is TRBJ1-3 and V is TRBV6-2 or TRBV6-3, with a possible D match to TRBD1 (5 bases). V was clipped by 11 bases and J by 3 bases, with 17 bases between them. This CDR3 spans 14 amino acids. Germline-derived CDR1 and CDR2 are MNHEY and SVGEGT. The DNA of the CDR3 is TGTGCCGGCGGCGGGGGTTTTGATGGAAACACCATATATTTT. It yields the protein CAGGGGFDGNTIYF.

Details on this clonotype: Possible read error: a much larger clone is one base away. CDR3 nucleotide sequence: TGTGCCATCAGAGAGCCCTACAATGAGCAGTTCTTC. It codes for CAIREPYNEQFF. This chain connects TRBV10-3 to TRBJ2-1; D gene uncertain. The CDR3 length is 12 residues. V gave up 6 bases and J gave up 2 bases, with 5 bases separating them. CDR1 is ENHRY and CDR2 is SYGVKD in the germline V gene.

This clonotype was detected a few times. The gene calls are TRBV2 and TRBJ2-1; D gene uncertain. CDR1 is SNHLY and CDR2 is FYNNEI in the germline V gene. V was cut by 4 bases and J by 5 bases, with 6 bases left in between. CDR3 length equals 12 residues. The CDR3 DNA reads TGTGCCAGCAGTGTGGTAAACAATGAGCAGTTCTTC. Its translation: CASSVVNNEQFF.

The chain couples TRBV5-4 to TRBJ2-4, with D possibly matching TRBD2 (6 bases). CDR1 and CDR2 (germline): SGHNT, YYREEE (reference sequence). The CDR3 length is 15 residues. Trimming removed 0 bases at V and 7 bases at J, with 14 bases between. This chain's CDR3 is CASSLGGVEDNIQYF. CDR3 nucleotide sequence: TGTGCCAGCAGCTTGGGGGGGGTGGAGGACAACATTCAGTACTTC.

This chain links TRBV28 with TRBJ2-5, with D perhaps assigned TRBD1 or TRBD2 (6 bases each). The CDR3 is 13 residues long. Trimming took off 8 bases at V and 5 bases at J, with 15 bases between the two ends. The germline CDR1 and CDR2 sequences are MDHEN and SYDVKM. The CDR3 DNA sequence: TGTGCCAGCGGACGGGGGCGTCGGGAGACCCAGTACTTC. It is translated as CASGRGRRETQYF.

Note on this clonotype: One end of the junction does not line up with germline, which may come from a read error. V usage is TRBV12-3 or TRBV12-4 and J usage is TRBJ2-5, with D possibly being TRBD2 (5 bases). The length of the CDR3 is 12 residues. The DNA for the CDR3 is TGTGCCTGCAGTTTAGCGTGGGAGACCCAGTACTTC. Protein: CACSLAWETQYF.

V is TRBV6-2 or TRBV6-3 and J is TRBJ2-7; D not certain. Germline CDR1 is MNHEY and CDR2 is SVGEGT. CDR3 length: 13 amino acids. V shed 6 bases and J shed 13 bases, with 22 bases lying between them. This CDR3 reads CASSYEVPYERYF. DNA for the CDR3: TGTGCCAGCAGCTACGAGGTACCCTACGAGCGATACTTC.

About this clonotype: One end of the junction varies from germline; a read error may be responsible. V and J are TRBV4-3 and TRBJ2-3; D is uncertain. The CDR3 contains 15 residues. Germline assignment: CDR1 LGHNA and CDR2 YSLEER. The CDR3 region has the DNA TGCGCCAGCAGCCAAGAGAGTCAAGCGCCAGATACGCGGTATTTT. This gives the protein CASSQESQAPDTRYF.

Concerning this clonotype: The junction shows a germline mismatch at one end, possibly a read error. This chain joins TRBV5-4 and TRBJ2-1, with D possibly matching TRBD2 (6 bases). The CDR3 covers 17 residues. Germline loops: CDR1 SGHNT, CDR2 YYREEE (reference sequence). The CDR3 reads CASSLDVSGVGANEQSF. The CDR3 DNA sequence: TGTGCCAGCAGCTTGGACGTTTCGGGGGTCGGGGCGAATGAGCAGTCCTTC. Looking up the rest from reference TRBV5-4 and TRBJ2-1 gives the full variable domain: ETGVTQSPTHLIKTRGQQVTLRCSSQSGHNTVSWYQQALGQGPQFIFQYYREEENGRGNFPPRFSGLQFPNYSSELNVNALELDDSALYLCASSLDVSGVGANEQSFGPGTRLTVL.

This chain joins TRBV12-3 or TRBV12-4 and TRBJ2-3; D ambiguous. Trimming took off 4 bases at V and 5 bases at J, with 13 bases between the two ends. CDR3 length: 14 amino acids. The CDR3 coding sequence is TGTGCCAGCAGTTGGAGTTCTGCGATAGATACGCAGTATTTT. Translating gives CASSWSSAIDTQYF.

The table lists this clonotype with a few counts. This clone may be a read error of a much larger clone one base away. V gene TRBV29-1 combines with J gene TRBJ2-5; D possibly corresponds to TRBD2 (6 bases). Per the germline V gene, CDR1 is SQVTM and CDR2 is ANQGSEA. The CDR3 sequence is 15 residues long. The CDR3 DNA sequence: TGCAGCGTTGAAGATCGCGCTAGCGTAGGGGAGACCCGGTACTTC. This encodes CSVEDRASVGETRYF.

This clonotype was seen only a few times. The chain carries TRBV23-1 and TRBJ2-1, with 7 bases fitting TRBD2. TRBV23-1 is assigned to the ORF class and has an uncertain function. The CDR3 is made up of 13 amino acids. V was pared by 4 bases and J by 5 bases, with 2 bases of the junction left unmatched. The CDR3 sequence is CASSPGLNNEQFF. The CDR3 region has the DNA TGCGCCAGCAGTCCGGGACTAAACAATGAGCAGTTCTTC.

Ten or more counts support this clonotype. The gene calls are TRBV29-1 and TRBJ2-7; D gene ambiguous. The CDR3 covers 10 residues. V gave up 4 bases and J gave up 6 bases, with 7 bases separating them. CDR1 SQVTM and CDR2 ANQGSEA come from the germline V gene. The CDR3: CSVGSREQYF. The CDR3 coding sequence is TGCAGCGTTGGAAGTCGCGAGCAGTACTTC.

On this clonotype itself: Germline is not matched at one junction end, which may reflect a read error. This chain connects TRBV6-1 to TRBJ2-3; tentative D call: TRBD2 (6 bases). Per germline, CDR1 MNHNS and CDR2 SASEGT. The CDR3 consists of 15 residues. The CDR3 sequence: CATSDRELGTDTQYF. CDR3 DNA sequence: TGTGCCACCAGTGACCGGGAGCTAGGCACAGATACGCAGTATTTT.

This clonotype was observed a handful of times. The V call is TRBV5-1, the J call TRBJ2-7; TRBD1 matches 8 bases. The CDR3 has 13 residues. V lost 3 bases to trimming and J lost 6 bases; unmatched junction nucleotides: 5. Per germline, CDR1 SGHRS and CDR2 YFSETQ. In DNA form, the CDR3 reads TGCGCCAGCAGCTCTGGACAGGGCATCGAGCAGTACTTC. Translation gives CASSSGQGIEQYF.

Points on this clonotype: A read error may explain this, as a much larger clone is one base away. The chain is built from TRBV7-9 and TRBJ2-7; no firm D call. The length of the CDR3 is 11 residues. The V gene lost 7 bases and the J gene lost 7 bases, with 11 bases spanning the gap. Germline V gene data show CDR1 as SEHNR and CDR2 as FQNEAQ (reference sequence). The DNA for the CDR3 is TGTGCCAGCACCCCGGCGCGGGAGCAGTACTTC. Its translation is CASTPAREQYF.

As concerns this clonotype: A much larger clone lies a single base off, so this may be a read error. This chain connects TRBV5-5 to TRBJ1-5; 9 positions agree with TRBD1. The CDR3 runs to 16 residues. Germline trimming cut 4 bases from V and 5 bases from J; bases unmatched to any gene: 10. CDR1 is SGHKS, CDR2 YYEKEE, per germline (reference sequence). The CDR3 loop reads CASSLTGGAGDQPQHF. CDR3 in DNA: TGTGCCAGCAGCCTTACAGGGGGCGCAGGGGATCAGCCCCAGCATTTT.

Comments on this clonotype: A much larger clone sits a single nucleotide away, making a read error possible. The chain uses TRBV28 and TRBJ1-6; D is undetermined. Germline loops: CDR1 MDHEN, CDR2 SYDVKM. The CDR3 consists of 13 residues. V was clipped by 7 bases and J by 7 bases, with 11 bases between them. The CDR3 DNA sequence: TGTGCCAGCACCCTTAGTTGGAATTCACCCCTCCACTTT. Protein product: CASTLSWNSPLHF.

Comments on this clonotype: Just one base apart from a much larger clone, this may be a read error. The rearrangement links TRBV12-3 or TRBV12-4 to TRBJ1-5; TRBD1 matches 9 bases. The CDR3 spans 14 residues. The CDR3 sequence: CASTGGYSYQPQHF. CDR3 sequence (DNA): TGTGCCAGTACAGGGGGCTATAGCTATCAGCCCCAGCATTTT.

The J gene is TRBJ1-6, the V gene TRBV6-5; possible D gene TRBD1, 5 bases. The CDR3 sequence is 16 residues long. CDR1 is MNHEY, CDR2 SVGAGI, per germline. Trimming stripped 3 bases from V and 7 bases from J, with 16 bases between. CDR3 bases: TGTGCCAGCAGTTATCGTCCCGGGACGGTGAATTCACCCCTCCACTTT. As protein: CASSYRPGTVNSPLHF.

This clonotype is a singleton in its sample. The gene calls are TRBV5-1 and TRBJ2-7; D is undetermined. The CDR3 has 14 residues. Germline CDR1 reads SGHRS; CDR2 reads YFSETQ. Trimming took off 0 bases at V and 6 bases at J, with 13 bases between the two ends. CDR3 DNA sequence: TGCGCCAGCAGCTTGGAAGTCAGCCCATGCGAGCAGTACTTC. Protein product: CASSLEVSPCEQYF.

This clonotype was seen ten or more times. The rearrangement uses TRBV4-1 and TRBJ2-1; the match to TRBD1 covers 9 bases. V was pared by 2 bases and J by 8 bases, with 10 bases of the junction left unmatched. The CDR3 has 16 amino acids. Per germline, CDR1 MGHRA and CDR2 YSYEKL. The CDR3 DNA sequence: TGCGCCAGCAGCCAATGGGCCGGGACAGGGACAGATGAGCAGTTCTTC. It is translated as CASSQWAGTGTDEQFF.

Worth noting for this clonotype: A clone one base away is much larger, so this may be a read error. The CDR3 region has the DNA TGTGCCAGCAGTGAAGGGGGGCGACACTACAATGAGCAGTTCTTC. Translation: CASSEGGRHYNEQFF. The genes are TRBV6-1 and TRBJ2-1, with D possibly TRBD1 on 6 matching bases. Germline CDR1 reads MNHNS; CDR2 reads SASEGT. The CDR3 extends over 15 amino acids. V was cut by 1 base and J by 3 bases, with 10 bases left in between.